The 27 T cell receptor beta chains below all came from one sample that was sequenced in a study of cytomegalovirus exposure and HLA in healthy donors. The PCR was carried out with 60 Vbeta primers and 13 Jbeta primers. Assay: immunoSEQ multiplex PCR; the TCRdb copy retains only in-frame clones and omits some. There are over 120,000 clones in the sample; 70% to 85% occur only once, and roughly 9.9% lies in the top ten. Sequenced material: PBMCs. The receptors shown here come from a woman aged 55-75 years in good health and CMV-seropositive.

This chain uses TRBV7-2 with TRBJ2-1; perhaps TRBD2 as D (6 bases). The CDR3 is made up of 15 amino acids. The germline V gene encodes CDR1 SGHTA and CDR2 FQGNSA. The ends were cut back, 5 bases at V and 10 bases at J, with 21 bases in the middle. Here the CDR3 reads CASSAPGLFGGEQFF. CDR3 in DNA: TGTGCCAGCAGCGCCCCTGGACTATTCGGTGGGGAGCAGTTCTTC.

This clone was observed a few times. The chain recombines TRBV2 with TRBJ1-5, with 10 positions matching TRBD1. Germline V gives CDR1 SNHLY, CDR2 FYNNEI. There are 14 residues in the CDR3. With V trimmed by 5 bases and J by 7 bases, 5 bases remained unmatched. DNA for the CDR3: TGTGCCAGCAGTACCGGACAGGGGGGACAGCCCCAGCATTTT. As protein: CASSTGQGGQPQHF.

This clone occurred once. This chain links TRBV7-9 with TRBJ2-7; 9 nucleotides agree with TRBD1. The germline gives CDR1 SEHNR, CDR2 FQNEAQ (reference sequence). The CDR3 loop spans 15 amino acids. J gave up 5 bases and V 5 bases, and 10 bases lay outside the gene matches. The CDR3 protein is CASSPMDRGGHEQYF. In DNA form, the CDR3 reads TGTGCCAGCAGCCCGATGGACAGGGGAGGCCACGAGCAGTACTTC. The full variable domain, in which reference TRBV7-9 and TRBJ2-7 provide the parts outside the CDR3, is DTGVSQNPRHKITKRGQNVTFRCDPISEHNRLYWYRQTLGQGPEFLTYFQNEAQLEKSRLLSDRFSAERPKGSFSTLEIQRTEQGDSAMYLCASSPMDRGGHEQYFGPGTRLTVT.

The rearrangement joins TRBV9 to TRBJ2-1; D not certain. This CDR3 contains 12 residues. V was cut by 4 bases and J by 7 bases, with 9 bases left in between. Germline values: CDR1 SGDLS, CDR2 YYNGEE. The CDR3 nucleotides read TGTGCCAGCAGCCTCCTAGGAAATGAGCAGTTCTTC. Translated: CASSLLGNEQFF.

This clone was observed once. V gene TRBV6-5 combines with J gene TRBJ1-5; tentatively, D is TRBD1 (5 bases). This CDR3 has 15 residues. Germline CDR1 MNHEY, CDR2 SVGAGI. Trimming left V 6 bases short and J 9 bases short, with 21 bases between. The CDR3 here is CASRYHRRRYVPQHF. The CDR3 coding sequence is TGTGCCAGCAGATACCACAGGCGTCGCTACGTGCCCCAGCATTTT.

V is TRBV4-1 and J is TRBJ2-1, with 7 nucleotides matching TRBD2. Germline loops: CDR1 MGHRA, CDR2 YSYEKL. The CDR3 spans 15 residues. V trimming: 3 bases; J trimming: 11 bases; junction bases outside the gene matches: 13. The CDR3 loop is CASSHEGREGVKQFF. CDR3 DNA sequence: TGCGCCAGCAGCCATGAGGGGAGGGAAGGTGTAAAGCAGTTCTTC.

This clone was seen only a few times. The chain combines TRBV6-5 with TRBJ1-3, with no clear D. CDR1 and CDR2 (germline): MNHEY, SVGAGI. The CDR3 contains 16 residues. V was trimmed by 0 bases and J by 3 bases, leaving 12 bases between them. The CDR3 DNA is TGTGCCAGCAGTTACTCGAGAGGGCCCGTTGGAAACACCATATATTTT. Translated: CASSYSRGPVGNTIYF.

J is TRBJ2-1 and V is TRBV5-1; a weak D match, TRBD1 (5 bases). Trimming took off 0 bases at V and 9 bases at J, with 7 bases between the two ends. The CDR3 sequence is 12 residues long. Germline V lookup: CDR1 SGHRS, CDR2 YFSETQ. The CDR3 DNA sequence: TGCGCCAGCAGCTTGGGCCAGGGTGAGCAGTTCTTC. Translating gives CASSLGQGEQFF.

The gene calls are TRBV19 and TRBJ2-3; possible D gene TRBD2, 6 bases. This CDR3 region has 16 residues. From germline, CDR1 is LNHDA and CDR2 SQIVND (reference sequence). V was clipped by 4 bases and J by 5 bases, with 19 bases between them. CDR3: CASSNSGRLRGDTQYF. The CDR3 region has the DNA TGTGCCAGTAGTAACTCGGGGAGGCTCCGAGGAGATACGCAGTATTTT. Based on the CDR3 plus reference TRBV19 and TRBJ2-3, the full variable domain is DGGITQSPKYLFRKEGQNVTLSCEQNLNHDAMYWYRQDPGQGLRLIYYSQIVNDFQKGDIAEGYSVSREKKESFPLTVTSAQKNPTAFYLCASSNSGRLRGDTQYFGPGTRLTVL.

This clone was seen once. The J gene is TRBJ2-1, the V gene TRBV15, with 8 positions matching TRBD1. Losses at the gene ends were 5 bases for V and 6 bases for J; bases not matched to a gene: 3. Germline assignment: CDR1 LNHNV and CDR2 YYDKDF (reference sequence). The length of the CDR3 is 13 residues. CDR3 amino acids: CATSPDRVNEQFF. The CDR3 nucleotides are TGTGCCACCAGCCCGGACAGGGTCAATGAGCAGTTCTTC.

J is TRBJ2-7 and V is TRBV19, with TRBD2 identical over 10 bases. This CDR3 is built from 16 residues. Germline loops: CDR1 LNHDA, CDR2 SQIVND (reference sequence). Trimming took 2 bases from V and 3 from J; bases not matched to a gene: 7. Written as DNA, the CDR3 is TGTGCCAGTAGTATAACTCCCGGGACTAGCGTCTACGAGCAGTACTTC. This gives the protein CASSITPGTSVYEQYF.

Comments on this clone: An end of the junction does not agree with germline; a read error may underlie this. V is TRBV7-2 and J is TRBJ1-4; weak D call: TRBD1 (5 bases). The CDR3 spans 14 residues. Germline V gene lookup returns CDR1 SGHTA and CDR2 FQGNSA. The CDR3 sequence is CASSIAGRGEKLFF. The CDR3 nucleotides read TGTGCCAGCAGCATAGCAGGGAGGGGTGAAAAACTGTTTTTT.

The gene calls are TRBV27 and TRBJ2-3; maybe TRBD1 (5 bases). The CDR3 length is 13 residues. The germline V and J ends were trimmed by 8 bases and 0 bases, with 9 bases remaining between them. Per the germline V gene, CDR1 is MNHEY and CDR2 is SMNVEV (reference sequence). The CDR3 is CASRSGSTDTQYF. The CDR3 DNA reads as TGTGCCAGCCGATCAGGGAGCACAGATACGCAGTATTTT.

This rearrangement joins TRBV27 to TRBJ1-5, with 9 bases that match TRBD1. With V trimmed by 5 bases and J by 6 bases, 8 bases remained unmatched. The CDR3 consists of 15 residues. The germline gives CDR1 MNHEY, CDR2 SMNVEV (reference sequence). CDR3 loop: CASSLRQGGAQPQHF. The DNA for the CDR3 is TGTGCCAGCAGTCTCCGACAGGGGGGGGCTCAGCCCCAGCATTTT.

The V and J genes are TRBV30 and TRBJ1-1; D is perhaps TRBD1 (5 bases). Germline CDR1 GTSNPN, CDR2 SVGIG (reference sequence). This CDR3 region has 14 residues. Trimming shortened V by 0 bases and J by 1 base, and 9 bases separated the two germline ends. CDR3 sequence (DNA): TGTGCCTGGAGTGTCGATGACAGGAACACTGAAGCTTTCTTT. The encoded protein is CAWSVDDRNTEAFF.

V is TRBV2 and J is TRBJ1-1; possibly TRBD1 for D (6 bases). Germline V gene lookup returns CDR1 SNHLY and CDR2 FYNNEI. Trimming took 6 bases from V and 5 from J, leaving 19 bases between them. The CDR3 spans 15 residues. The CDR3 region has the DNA TGTGCCAGCAGGACCAAGCCGTCAGGGGAGACTGAAGCTTTCTTT. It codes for CASRTKPSGETEAFF.

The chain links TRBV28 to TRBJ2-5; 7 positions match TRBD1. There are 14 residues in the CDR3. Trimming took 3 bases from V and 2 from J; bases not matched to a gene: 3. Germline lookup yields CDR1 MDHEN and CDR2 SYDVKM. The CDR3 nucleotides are TGTGCCAGCAGTTTGGGACAGAGTCAAGAGACCCAGTACTTC. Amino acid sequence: CASSLGQSQETQYF.

CDR3 sequence (DNA): TGTGCCAGCAGTGACAAGCGGGGAACAGATACGCAGTATTTT. Translated: CASSDKRGTDTQYF. The chain joins TRBV2 to TRBJ2-3; 7 bases map to TRBD2. Trimming removed 3 bases from V and 3 bases from J; junction bases left unmatched: 3. The CDR3 length is 14 residues. Germline V gene data show CDR1 as SNHLY and CDR2 as FYNNEI.

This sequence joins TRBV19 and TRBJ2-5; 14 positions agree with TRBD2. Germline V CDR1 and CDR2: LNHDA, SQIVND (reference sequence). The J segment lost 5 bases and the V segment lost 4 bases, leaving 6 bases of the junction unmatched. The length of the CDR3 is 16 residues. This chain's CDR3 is CASSTGTSGSGETQYF. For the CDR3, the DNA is TGTGCCAGTAGTACAGGGACTAGCGGGAGTGGGGAGACCCAGTACTTC.

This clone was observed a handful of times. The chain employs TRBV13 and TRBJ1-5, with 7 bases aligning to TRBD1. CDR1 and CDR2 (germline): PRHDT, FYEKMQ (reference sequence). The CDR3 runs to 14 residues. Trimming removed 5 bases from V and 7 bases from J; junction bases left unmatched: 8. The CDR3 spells CASSVDRVIQPQHF. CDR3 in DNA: TGTGCCAGCAGCGTCGACAGGGTCATCCAGCCCCAGCATTTT.

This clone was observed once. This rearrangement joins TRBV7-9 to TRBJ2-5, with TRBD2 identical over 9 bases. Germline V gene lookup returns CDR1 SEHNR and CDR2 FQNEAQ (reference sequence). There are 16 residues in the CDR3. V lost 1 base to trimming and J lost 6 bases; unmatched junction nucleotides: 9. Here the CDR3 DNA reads TGTGCCAGCAGCTTAGTTAGCGGGAGTATCCCGAAGACCCAGTACTTC. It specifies CASSLVSGSIPKTQYF.

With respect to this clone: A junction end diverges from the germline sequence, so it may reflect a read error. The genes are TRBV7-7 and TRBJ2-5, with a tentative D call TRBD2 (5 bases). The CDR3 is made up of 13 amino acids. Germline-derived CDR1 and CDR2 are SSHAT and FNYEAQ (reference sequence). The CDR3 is CASSSGGSGTQYF. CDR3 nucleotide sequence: TGTGCTAGCAGCTCCGGCGGGTCAGGGACCCAGTACTTC.

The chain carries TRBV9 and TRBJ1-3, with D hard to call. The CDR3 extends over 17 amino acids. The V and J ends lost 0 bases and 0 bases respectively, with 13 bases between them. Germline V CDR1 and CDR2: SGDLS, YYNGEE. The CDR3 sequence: CASSVATPGSSGNTIYF. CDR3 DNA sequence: TGTGCCAGCAGCGTAGCTACGCCGGGGAGCTCTGGAAACACCATATATTTT.

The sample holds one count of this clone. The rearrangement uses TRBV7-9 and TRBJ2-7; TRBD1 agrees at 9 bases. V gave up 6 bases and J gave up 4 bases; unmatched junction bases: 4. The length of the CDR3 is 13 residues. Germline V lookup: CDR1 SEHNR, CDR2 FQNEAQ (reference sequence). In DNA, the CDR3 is TGTGCCAGCAGGTCGACAGGGGGATACGAGCAGTACTTC. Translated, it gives CASRSTGGYEQYF.

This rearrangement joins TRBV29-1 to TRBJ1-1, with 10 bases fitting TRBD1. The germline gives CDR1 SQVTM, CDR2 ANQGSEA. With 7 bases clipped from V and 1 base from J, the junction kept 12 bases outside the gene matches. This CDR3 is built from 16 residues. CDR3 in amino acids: CSAPSGTGVRNTEAFF. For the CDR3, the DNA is TGCAGCGCTCCCTCCGGGACAGGGGTAAGGAACACTGAAGCTTTCTTT.

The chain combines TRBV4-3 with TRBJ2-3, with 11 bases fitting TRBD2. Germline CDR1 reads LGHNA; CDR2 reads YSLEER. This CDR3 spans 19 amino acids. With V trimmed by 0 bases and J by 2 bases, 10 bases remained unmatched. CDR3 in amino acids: CASSQDGLAGGSYTDTQYF. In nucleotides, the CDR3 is TGCGCCAGCAGCCAAGATGGCCTAGCGGGAGGCTCCTACACAGATACGCAGTATTTT.

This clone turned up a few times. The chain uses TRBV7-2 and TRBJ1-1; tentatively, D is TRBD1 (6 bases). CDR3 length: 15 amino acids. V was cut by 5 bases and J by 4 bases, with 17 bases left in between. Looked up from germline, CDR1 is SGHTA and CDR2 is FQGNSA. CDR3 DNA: TGTGCCAGCAGCCCCAACAGGGTTAGTGGCACTGAAGCTTTCTTT. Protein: CASSPNRVSGTEAFF.